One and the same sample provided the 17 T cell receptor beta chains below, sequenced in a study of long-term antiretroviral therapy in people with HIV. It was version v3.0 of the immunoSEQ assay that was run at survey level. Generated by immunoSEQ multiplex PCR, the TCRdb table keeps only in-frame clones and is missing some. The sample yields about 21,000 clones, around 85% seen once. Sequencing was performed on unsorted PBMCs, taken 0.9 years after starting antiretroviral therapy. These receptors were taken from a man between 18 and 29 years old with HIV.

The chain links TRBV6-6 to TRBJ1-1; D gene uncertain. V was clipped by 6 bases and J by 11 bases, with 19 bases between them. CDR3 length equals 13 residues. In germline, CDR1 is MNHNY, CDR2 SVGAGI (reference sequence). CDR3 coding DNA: TGTGCCAGCAGCCCTCGAGTCCAAGTTTGGGCTTTCTTT. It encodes CASSPRVQVWAFF.

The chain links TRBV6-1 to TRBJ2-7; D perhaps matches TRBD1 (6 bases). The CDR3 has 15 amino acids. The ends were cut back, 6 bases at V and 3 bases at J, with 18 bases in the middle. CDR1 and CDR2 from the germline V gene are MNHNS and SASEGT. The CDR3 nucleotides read TGTGCCAGCAGCCCTGTAGACAGGCCCAACTACGAGCAGTACTTC. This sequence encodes CASSPVDRPNYEQYF.

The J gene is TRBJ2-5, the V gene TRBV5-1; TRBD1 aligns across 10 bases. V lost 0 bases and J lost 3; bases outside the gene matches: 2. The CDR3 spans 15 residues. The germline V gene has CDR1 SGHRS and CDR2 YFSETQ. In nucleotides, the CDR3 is TGCGCCAGCAGCTTGGTCGGGACAGGGGAAGAGACCCAGTACTTC. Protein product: CASSLVGTGEETQYF.

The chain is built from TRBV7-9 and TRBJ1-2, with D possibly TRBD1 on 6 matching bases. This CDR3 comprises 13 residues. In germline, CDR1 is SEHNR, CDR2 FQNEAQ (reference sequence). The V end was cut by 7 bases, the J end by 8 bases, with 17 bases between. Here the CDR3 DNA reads TGTGCCAGCACCTACAGGGATTTGGACGGCTACACCTTC. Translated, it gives CASTYRDLDGYTF.

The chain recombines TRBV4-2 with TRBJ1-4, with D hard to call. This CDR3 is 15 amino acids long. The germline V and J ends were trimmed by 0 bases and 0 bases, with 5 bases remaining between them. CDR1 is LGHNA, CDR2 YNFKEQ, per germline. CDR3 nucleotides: TGTGCCAGCAGCCAAGAAACAGCAACTAATGAAAAACTGTTTTTT. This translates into CASSQETATNEKLFF.

Here the CDR3 DNA reads TGTGCCAGCAGTCCCCACCCCGACAGGTCCTATGGCTACACCTTC. Translation: CASSPHPDRSYGYTF. V usage is TRBV6-1 and J usage is TRBJ1-2; possible D gene TRBD1, 6 bases. Germline-derived CDR1 and CDR2 are MNHNS and SASEGT. This CDR3 spans 15 amino acids. With 5 bases removed from V and 4 bases from J, the gap between germline ends came to 17 bases.

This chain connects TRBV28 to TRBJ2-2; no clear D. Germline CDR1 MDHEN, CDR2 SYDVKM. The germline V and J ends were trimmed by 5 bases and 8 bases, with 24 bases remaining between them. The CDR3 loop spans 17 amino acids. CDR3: CASSHGRELEQRGELFF. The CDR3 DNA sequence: TGTGCCAGCAGTCACGGACGAGAGTTAGAACAAAGGGGGGAGCTGTTTTTT.

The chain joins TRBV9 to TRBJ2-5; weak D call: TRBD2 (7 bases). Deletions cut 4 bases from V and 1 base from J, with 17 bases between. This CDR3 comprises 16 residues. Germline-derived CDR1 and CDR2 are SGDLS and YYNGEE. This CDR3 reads CASSQTPRGGQETQYF. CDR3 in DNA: TGTGCCAGCAGCCAGACCCCTAGGGGGGGCCAAGAGACCCAGTACTTC.

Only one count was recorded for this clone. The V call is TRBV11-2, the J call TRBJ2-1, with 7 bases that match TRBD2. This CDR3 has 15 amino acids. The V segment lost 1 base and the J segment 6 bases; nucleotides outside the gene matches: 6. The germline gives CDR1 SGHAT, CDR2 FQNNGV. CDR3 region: CASSLGLSGINEQFF. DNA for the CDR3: TGTGCCAGCAGCTTAGGGTTGAGCGGGATCAATGAGCAGTTCTTC.

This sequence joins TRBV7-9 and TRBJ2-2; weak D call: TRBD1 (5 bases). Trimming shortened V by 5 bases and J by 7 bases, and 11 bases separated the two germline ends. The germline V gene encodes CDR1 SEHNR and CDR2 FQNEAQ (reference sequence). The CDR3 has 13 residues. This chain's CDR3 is CASSHLGDGELFF. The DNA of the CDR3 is TGTGCCAGCAGCCATCTAGGGGACGGGGAGCTGTTTTTT.

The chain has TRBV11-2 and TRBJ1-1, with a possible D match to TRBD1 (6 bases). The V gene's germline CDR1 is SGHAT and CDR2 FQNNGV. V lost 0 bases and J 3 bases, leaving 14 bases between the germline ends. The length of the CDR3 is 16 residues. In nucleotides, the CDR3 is TGTGCCAGCAGCTTAGACCGGGGGCTTGGTGACACTGAAGCTTTCTTT. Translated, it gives CASSLDRGLGDTEAFF.

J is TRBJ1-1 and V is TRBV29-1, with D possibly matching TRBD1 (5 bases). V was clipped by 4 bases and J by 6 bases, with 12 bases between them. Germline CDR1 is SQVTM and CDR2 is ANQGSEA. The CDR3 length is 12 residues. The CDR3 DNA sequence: TGCAGCGTTGGTAGGGGATTCTCTGAAGCTTTCTTT. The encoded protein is CSVGRGFSEAFF.

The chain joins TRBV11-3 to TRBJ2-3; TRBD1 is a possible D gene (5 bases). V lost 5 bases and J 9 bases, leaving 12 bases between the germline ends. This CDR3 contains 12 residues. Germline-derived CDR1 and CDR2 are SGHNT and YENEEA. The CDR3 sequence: CASSPGLGTQYF. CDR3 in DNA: TGTGCCAGCAGCCCAGGGCTAGGGACGCAGTATTTT.

The CDR3 DNA follows: TGTGCCAGCAAACCCGGGGACCTAGCCAATGAGCAGTTCTTC. It yields the protein CASKPGDLANEQFF. This rearrangement joins TRBV6-1 to TRBJ2-1; tentatively, D is TRBD1 or TRBD2 (5 bases each). Germline V gives CDR1 MNHNS, CDR2 SASEGT. V was cut by 7 bases and J by 6 bases, with 16 bases left in between. The CDR3 spans 14 residues.

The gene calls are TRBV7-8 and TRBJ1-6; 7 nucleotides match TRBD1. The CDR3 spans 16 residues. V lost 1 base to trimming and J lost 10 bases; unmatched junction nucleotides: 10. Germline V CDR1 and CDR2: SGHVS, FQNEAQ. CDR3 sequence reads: CASSLVHRGSESPLHF. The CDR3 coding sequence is TGTGCCAGCAGCTTAGTTCACAGGGGTTCGGAGTCACCCCTCCACTTT.

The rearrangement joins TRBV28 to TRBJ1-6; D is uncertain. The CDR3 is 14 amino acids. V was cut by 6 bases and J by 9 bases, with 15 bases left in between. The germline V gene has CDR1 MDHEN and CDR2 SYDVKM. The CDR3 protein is CASSPPGSSSPLHF. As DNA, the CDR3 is TGTGCCAGCAGCCCCCCGGGTAGTAGTTCACCCCTCCACTTT.

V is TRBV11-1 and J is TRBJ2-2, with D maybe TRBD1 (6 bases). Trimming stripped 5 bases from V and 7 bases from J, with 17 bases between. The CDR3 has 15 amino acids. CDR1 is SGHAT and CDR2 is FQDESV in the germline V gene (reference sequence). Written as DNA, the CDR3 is TGTGCCAGCAGCCCAGGGGCAGGCCGTTTCGGGGAGCTGTTTTTT. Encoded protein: CASSPGAGRFGELFF.